What follows are 29 T cell receptor beta chains derived from one specimen sequenced in a study of T-cell memory formation after mild COVID-19. Using its own MiXCR run on the 5' RACE reads, TCRdb lists one record per CDR3 protein. The data show a few hundred thousand distinct CDR3 sequences, 13% to 15% seen once. Sample: PBMCs or a T cell subset sorted from them (not recorded which). The receptors originated from a man younger than 35 who had mild COVID-19 (a few samples of this study predate the infection). Cell type and time point are not known.

This clonotype was counted between two and nine times. The rearrangement joins TRBV10-3 to TRBJ2-5; no definite D call. CDR3 length: 13 amino acids. Trimming removed 6 bases at V and 1 base at J, with 9 bases between. Germline CDR1 is ENHRY and CDR2 is SYGVKD. The CDR3: CAIRGPGQETQYF. CDR3 coding DNA: TGTGCCATCAGAGGTCCAGGCCAAGAGACCCAGTACTTC.

The chain combines TRBV6-5 with TRBJ1-5; a possible D gene is TRBD1 (5 bases). CDR1 is MNHEY, CDR2 SVGAGI, per germline. The CDR3 extends over 13 amino acids. Trimming pared 4 bases from V and 6 bases from J, leaving 10 bases between. CDR3 sequence: CASSWGASQPQHF. DNA for the CDR3: TGTGCCAGCAGTTGGGGCGCCTCTCAGCCCCAGCATTTT.

This clonotype was seen a handful of times. The chain recombines TRBV12-3 or TRBV12-4 with TRBJ2-4; possible D gene TRBD2, 7 bases. V lost 8 bases, J lost 0 bases, and 14 bases lay in between. This CDR3 spans 15 amino acids. In nucleotides, the CDR3 is TGTGCCAGCTCCCCGAGGGGGGGAGCCAAAAACATTCAGTACTTC. Its protein is CASSPRGGAKNIQYF.

The V call is TRBV7-6, the J call TRBJ2-5, with D possibly TRBD1 on 7 matching bases. This CDR3 region has 14 residues. The V end lost 4 bases, the J end lost 5 bases, and 14 bases lay between the germline ends. Germline V gives CDR1 SGHVS, CDR2 FNYEAQ. Here the CDR3 reads CASSSYSGGETQYF. CDR3 nucleotides: TGTGCCAGCAGCTCCTACTCAGGGGGGGAGACCCAGTACTTC.

Only a few counts were recorded for this clonotype. The chain uses TRBV10-3 and TRBJ1-1; no firm D call. CDR3 length: 13 residues. V lost 7 bases and J lost 3, with 12 bases in between. Looked up from germline, CDR1 is ENHRY and CDR2 is SYGVKD. CDR3 sequence: CAIMETRDTEAFF. The CDR3 DNA is TGTGCCATCATGGAGACCCGCGACACTGAAGCTTTCTTT.

This clonotype occurred many times. The rearrangement links TRBV4-3 to TRBJ2-7, with D tentatively TRBD1 (6 bases). Between the trimmed V and J ends, which lost 4 bases and 4 bases, there was a span of 11 bases. There are 13 residues in the CDR3. Looked up from germline, CDR1 is LGHNA and CDR2 is YSLEER. CDR3 residues: CASSRDTRYEQYF. The CDR3 nucleotides are TGCGCCAGCAGCCGGGACACCAGATACGAGCAGTACTTC.

V gene TRBV7-8 combines with J gene TRBJ2-7, with 9 bases that match TRBD1. The V gene's germline CDR1 is SGHVS and CDR2 FQNEAQ. V shed 4 bases, J shed 1 base, and the junction held 8 bases outside the gene matches. The CDR3 consists of 16 residues. CDR3 region: CASSSNAGQGSYEQYV. The CDR3 DNA is TGTGCCAGCAGCTCTAACGCGGGACAGGGTTCCTACGAGCAGTACGTC.

This chain uses TRBV6-6 with TRBJ1-2; D possibly corresponds to TRBD1 (5 bases). Looked up from germline, CDR1 is MNHNY and CDR2 is SVGAGI (reference sequence). Trimming pared 8 bases from V and 7 bases from J, leaving 20 bases between. This CDR3 has 14 residues. The CDR3: CASLPAPGERGYTF. The CDR3 DNA sequence: TGTGCCAGCCTACCCGCCCCGGGGGAACGTGGCTACACCTTC.

This clonotype was picked up a small number of times. This sequence joins TRBV12-3 or TRBV12-4 and TRBJ1-1; D ambiguous. Trimming pared 6 bases from V and 2 bases from J, leaving 13 bases between. This CDR3 spans 14 amino acids. This CDR3 reads CASSRTGPNTEAFF. In DNA form, the CDR3 reads TGTGCCAGCAGCCGAACCGGGCCAAACACTGAAGCTTTCTTT.

This clonotype was picked up a small number of times. CDR3 residues: CASSAGRVTGANVLTF. Written as DNA, the CDR3 is TGTGCCAGCAGCGCCGGTCGGGTGACTGGGGCCAACGTCCTGACTTTC. The rearrangement uses TRBV12-3 or TRBV12-4 and TRBJ2-6; D not resolved. The CDR3 extends over 16 amino acids. V dropped 6 bases and J dropped 2 bases, with 14 bases sitting between them.

This clonotype came up a few times. This rearrangement joins TRBV9 to TRBJ2-1; no clear D gene. Looked up from germline, CDR1 is SGDLS and CDR2 is YYNGEE. Deletions cut 3 bases from V and 11 bases from J, with 9 bases between. The CDR3 has 11 residues. Written as DNA, the CDR3 is TGTGCCAGCAGCGCCTCCGGTAAGCAGTTCTTC. This translates into CASSASGKQFF.

This clonotype appeared a few times. The genes are TRBV15 and TRBJ1-4; D uncertain. CDR1 is LNHNV and CDR2 is YYDKDF in the germline V gene (reference sequence). V lost 0 bases, J lost 0 bases, and 8 bases lay in between. The CDR3 is 16 amino acids. This CDR3 reads CATSRDTRATNEKLFF. The DNA of the CDR3 is TGTGCCACCAGCAGAGATACGAGGGCAACTAATGAAAAACTGTTTTTT.

This clonotype appeared many times. Written as DNA, the CDR3 is TGTGCCAGCCGTCGGGTGTCGACTGGAAACACCATATATTTT. Encoded protein: CASRRVSTGNTIYF. This chain uses TRBV11-2 with TRBJ1-3; D is uncertain. The CDR3 loop spans 14 amino acids. CDR1 is SGHAT and CDR2 is FQNNGV in the germline V gene. Trimming removed 8 bases at V and 2 bases at J, with 13 bases between.

This clonotype has only a few counts. The V gene is TRBV29-1, the J gene TRBJ1-2, with TRBD1 identical over 8 bases. CDR3 length: 13 amino acids. V lost 7 bases and J lost 5; bases outside the gene matches: 9. CDR1 and CDR2 (germline): SQVTM, ANQGSEA. The CDR3 DNA follows: TGCAGCGCAACGACAGGGGAGGAGTATGGCTACACCTTC. Translated: CSATTGEEYGYTF.

This clonotype has just a few counts. The DNA of the CDR3 is TGTGCCAGCAGCTTAGCCTTTCGGGGGCAAGCTTTCTTT. Amino acid sequence: CASSLAFRGQAFF. This chain links TRBV7-8 with TRBJ1-1; tentative D call: TRBD1 (6 bases). This CDR3 is built from 13 residues. The V gene's germline CDR1 is SGHVS and CDR2 FQNEAQ. V was cut by 0 bases and J by 9 bases, with 11 bases left in between.

This clonotype was picked up a small number of times. The CDR3 nucleotides are TGTGCCAGCAGGAAGGACAGGGGGGTGGATGGCTACACCTTC. It encodes CASRKDRGVDGYTF. The V and J genes are TRBV12-3 or TRBV12-4 and TRBJ1-2, with 10 positions matching TRBD1. There are 14 residues in the CDR3. The trim removed 6 bases at V and 6 bases at J, leaving 7 bases unmatched.

There are a few counts of this clonotype. The V call is TRBV20-1, the J call TRBJ2-7; 9 nucleotides line up with TRBD1. V trimming: 0 bases; J trimming: 5 bases; junction bases outside the gene matches: 5. There are 14 residues in the CDR3. CDR1 and CDR2 from the germline V gene are DFQATT and SNEGSKA (reference sequence). CDR3 in amino acids: CSARDVQGANEQYF. In DNA form, the CDR3 reads TGCAGTGCTAGAGATGTACAGGGGGCTAACGAGCAGTACTTC.

This clonotype appeared many times. The chain links TRBV20-1 to TRBJ2-2; 10 bases are a match to TRBD2. The CDR3 runs to 14 residues. The V gene's germline CDR1 is DFQATT and CDR2 SNEGSKA (reference sequence). J lost 2 bases, V lost 5 bases, and 2 bases had no gene match. This chain's CDR3 is CSASSGGNTGELFF. The CDR3 DNA follows: TGCAGTGCTTCTAGCGGGGGAAACACCGGGGAGCTGTTTTTT.

This clonotype came up a few times. The V and J genes are TRBV5-1 and TRBJ2-1; 12 bases fit TRBD1. With 3 bases clipped from V and 10 bases from J, the junction kept 5 bases outside the gene matches. CDR1 is SGHRS, CDR2 YFSETQ, per germline. This CDR3 is built from 14 residues. The CDR3 DNA reads as TGCGCCAGCAGCTGGGGACAGGGGGCCGGGGAGCAGTTCTTC. The encoded protein is CASSWGQGAGEQFF.

This clonotype was seen a handful of times. This chain joins TRBV30 and TRBJ2-3, with TRBD2 as a possible D gene (5 bases). The CDR3 is 15 residues long. Germline V gene lookup returns CDR1 GTSNPN and CDR2 SVGIG (reference sequence). Deletions cut 2 bases from V and 2 bases from J, with 14 bases between. The CDR3 protein is CAWSPFPGVTDTQYF. The CDR3 nucleotides are TGTGCCTGGAGTCCCTTCCCCGGGGTCACAGATACGCAGTATTTT.

This clonotype was observed a few times. CDR3 sequence reads: CSVGTSGGNQETQYF. CDR3 coding DNA: TGCAGTGTTGGGACTAGCGGGGGGAACCAAGAGACCCAGTACTTC. V and J are TRBV20-1 and TRBJ2-5; TRBD2 matches at 15 bases. The trim removed 7 bases at V and 0 bases at J, leaving 3 bases unmatched. The CDR3 is 15 residues long. Germline V gene lookup returns CDR1 DFQATT and CDR2 SNEGSKA (reference sequence).

This clonotype was seen a handful of times. The J gene is TRBJ1-2, the V gene TRBV12-3 or TRBV12-4; D perhaps matches TRBD1 (5 bases). The CDR3 has 13 residues. Trimming shortened V by 4 bases and J by 6 bases, and 12 bases separated the two germline ends. CDR3 DNA: TGTGCCAGCAGTTGGAGGGACTCGCATGGCTACACCTTC. Its protein product is CASSWRDSHGYTF.

This clonotype has only a few counts. This chain joins TRBV5-1 and TRBJ2-5, with D possibly matching TRBD1 (6 bases). The V gene's germline CDR1 is SGHRS and CDR2 YFSETQ. This CDR3 spans 15 amino acids. The V gene lost 0 bases and the J gene lost 2 bases, with 11 bases spanning the gap. CDR3: CASSLAGHLQETQYF. The CDR3 DNA is TGCGCCAGCAGCTTGGCGGGACATCTTCAAGAGACCCAGTACTTC.

This chain links TRBV19 with TRBJ1-5; 8 bases map to TRBD1. This CDR3 comprises 16 residues. Germline CDR1 reads LNHDA; CDR2 reads SQIVND (reference sequence). Unmatched junction bases numbered 12, after V lost 4 bases and J lost 7 bases. In nucleotides, the CDR3 is TGTGCCAGTAGTAAACAACAGGGGGTCGGCGGGCAGCCCCAGCATTTT. Translation gives CASSKQQGVGGQPQHF.

The V and J genes are TRBV29-1 and TRBJ2-1; D unresolved. In germline, CDR1 is SQVTM, CDR2 ANQGSEA. Trimming stripped 3 bases from V and 7 bases from J, with 4 bases between. This CDR3 is built from 10 residues. The CDR3 nucleotides are TGCAGCGTTGAGGTAAATGAGCAGTTCTTC. This codes for CSVEVNEQFF.

This clonotype was seen repeatedly, ten times or more. The gene calls are TRBV11-2 and TRBJ2-5; D not resolved. Germline CDR1 SGHAT, CDR2 FQNNGV. The CDR3 covers 14 residues. Trimming took 3 bases from V and 2 from J, leaving 10 bases between them. The CDR3 sequence: CASSFGAVQETQYF. The CDR3 nucleotides read TGTGCCAGCAGCTTCGGCGCGGTTCAAGAGACCCAGTACTTC.

This chain joins TRBV27 and TRBJ2-7, with D perhaps TRBD2 (6 bases). Per germline, CDR1 MNHEY and CDR2 SMNVEV (reference sequence). The CDR3 length is 14 residues. V lost 3 bases and J lost 1, with 10 bases in between. The CDR3 here is CASSFNRGSYEQYF. In DNA form, the CDR3 reads TGTGCCAGCAGTTTCAATCGGGGGTCCTACGAGCAGTACTTC.

This clonotype appeared a few times. The genes are TRBV24-1 and TRBJ1-2; D may be TRBD1 (5 bases). Germline V gene sequence: CDR1 KGHDR, CDR2 SFDVKD. The CDR3 is 13 residues long. V was clipped by 4 bases and J by 7 bases, with 12 bases between them. This CDR3 reads CATSDTGFPGYTF. The CDR3 bases are TGTGCCACCAGTGACACAGGCTTCCCTGGCTACACCTTC.

The chain recombines TRBV4-1 with TRBJ2-7; D call uncertain. The CDR3 runs 13 residues. Germline values: CDR1 MGHRA, CDR2 YSYEKL. The V end lost 1 base, the J end lost 3 bases, and 7 bases lay between the germline ends. The DNA of the CDR3 is TGCGCCAGCAGCCAAGCCACTTACTACGAGCAGTACTTC. Protein: CASSQATYYEQYF.